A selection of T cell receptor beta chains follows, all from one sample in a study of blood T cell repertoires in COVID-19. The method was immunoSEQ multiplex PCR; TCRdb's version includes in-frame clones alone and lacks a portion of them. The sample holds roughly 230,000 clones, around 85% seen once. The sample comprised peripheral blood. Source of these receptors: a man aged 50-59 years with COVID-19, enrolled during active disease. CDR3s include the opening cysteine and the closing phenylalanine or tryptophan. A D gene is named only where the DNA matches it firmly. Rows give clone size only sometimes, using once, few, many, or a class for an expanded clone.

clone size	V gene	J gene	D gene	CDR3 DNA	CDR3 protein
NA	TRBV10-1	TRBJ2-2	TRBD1	TGCGCCAGCAGTTTCAGACAGGGGGCGAGCGGGGAGCTGTTTTTT	CASSFRQGASGELFF
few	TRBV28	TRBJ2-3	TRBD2	TGTGCCAGCAGTCGGGGGGGACACACAGATACGCAGTATTTT	CASSRGGHTDTQYF
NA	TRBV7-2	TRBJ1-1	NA	TGTGCCAGCAACCTACGGGGGATCCACACTGAAGCTTTCTTT	CASNLRGIHTEAFF
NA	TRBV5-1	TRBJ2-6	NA	TGCGCCAGCAGCAACAGGCCTGGGGCCAACGTCCTGACTTTC	CASSNRPGANVLTF
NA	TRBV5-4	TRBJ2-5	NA	TGTGCCGGGAATTCCGGACAGCAAGAGACCCAGTACTTC	CAGNSGQQETQYF
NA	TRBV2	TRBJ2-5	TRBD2	TGTGCCAGCAGTGAACTTTCGGGGGGGCTAGAGACCCAGTACTTC	CASSELSGGLETQYF
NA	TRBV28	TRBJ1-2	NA	TGTGCCAGCAGTTTGGCAGGGAGGTATGGCTACACCTTC	CASSLAGRYGYTF
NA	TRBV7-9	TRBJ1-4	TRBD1	TGTGCCAGCAGCTTAGCGGTCCGGGACAGGGGGCAGTCTAATGAAAAACTGTTTTTT	CASSLAVRDRGQSNEKLFF
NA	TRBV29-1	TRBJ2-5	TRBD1	TGCAGCGTTGAGAAGGGGGCGGGTTTAGAGACCCAGTACTTC	CSVEKGAGLETQYF
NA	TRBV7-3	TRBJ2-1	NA	TGTGCCAGCAGCACGTCCCAGGGGTACAATGAGCAGTTCTTC	CASSTSQGYNEQFF
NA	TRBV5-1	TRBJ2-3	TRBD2	TGCGCCAGCAGCCTCGGGACTAGCGGATTCAGAGATACGCAGTATTTT	CASSLGTSGFRDTQYF
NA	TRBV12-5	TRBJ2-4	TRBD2	TGTGCTAGTGGTTTGCCAGGGGTAGCGGGGTCCCCCCTAGCCAAAAACATTCAGTACTTC	CASGLPGVAGSPLAKNIQYF
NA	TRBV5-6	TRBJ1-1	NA	TGTGCCAGCAGCTTGGGACGCCTGGGGAGTACTGAAGCTTTCTTT	CASSLGRLGSTEAFF
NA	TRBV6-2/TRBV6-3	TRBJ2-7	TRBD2	TGTGCCAGCAGCTCGTCCTCCGGGCTAGCGGGGCTCTACGAGCAGTACTTC	CASSSSSGLAGLYEQYF
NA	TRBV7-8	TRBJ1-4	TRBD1	TGTGCCAGCAGCTCCGGGACAGGGGATTTTGAAAAACTGTTTTTT	CASSSGTGDFEKLFF
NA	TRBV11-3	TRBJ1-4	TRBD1	TGTGCCAGCAGCTTATTCGACAGGGTCTATGAAAAACTGTTTTTT	CASSLFDRVYEKLFF
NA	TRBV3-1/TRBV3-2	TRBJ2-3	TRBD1	TGTGCCAGCAGCCAGAAACAGGGGTGGTCAGATACGCAGTATTTT	CASSQKQGWSDTQYF
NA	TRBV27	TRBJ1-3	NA	TGTGCCAGCAGTGGGACACACTCTGGAAACACCATATATTTT	CASSGTHSGNTIYF
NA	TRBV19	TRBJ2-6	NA	TGTGCCAGTAGTATAGGGCTTACTGGGGCCAACGTCCTGACTTTC	CASSIGLTGANVLTF
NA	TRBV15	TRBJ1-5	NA	TGTGCCACCAGCAGAGATGGGGGGATAAGCAATCAGCCCCAGCATTTT	CATSRDGGISNQPQHF
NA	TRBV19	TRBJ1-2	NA	TGTGCCAGTAGTATGATCTCGGGTAGTGGCTACACCTTC	CASSMISGSGYTF
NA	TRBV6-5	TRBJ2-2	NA	TGTGCCAGCAGCTCAATTATTGCGGGCACCGGGGAGCTGTTTTTT	CASSSIIAGTGELFF
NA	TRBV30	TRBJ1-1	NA	TGTGCCCAAACTAGGGAGGGTTGGACTGAAGCTTTCTTT	CAQTREGWTEAFF
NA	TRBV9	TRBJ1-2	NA	TGTGCCAGCAGCACAGGGAATTTCCTCGGGGTCTCATTC	CASSTGNFLGVSF
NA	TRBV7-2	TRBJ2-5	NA	TGTGCCAGCAGTCCGCGGGGACAGACCCTCGGGGCCCAGTACTTC	CASSPRGQTLGAQYF
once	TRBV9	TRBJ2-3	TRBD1	TGTGCCAGCAGCTCTAGGGACAGGGCCACAGATACGCAGTATTTT	CASSSRDRATDTQYF
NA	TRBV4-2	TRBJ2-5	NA	TGTGCCAGCAGCCAAGACGCAGGCCGGGGTAAAGAGACCCAGTACTTC	CASSQDAGRGKETQYF
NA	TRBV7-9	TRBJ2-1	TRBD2	TGTGCCAGCAGAGGGAGCGGGGTCGATGAGCAGTTCTTC	CASRGSGVDEQFF
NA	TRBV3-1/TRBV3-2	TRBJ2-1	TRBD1	TGTGCCAGCAGCCAAGATAGGGGGACAGGTGCCTACAATGAGCAGTTCTTC	CASSQDRGTGAYNEQFF
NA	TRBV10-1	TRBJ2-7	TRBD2	TGCGCCAGCAGTGAGTTAGCGGGGGGCGGTGAGCAGTACTTC	CASSELAGGGEQYF
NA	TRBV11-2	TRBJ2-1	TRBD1	TGTGCCAGCAGCCTAGACAGGGGCGGTGAGCAGTTCTTC	CASSLDRGGEQFF
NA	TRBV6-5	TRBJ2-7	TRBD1	TGTGCCAGCAGTTACTGTACAGGGGTGAGGTCCTACGAGCAGTACTTC	CASSYCTGVRSYEQYF
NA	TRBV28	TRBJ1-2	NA	TGTGCCAGCAGTATAGACCGAAACGGGAACTATGGCTACACCTTC	CASSIDRNGNYGYTF
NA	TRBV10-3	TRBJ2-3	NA	TGTGCCATCAGTGAGTCCGGCGGGGCGGGGACAGATACGCAGTATTTT	CAISESGGAGTDTQYF
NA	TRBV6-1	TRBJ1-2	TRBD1	TGTGCCAGCAGTGAAGGGGGCAGGGGGACCTCTAACTATGGCTACACCTTC	CASSEGGRGTSNYGYTF
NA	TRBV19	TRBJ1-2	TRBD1	TGTGCCAGTGGACAGGGGGCTAACTATGGCTACACCTTC	CASGQGANYGYTF
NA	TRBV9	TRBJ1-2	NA	TGTGCCAGCAGCGTAGACGGGGGCGGGGGAAGTGATGGCTACACCTTC	CASSVDGGGGSDGYTF
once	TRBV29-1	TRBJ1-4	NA	TGCAGCGTTGGATTTGCCAGGAATGAAAAACTGTTTTTT	CSVGFARNEKLFF
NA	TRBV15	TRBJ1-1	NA	TGTGCCACCAGCCCAAATGAACAGGAAGCTTTCTTT	CATSPNEQEAFF
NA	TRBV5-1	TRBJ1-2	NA	TGCGCCAGCAGCCGACAGGAGACCCTTACTAACTATGGCTACACCTTC	CASSRQETLTNYGYTF
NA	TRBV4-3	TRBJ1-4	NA	TGCGCCAGCAGCCTAGACCTAACAGCCAATAATGAAAAACTGTTTTTT	CASSLDLTANNEKLFF
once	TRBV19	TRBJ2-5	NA	TGTGCCAGTAGTATAGCCCACTACCGGGGGGAGACCCAGTACTTC	CASSIAHYRGETQYF
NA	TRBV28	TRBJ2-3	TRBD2	TGTGCCAGCAGTTTGGGGAATGGCCTAGCGGGGGGCCCAGATACGCAGTATTTT	CASSLGNGLAGGPDTQYF
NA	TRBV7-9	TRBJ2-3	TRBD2	TGTGCCAGCAGCCCCGGGACTAGGGTTGCAGATACGCAGTATTTT	CASSPGTRVADTQYF
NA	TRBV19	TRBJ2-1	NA	TGTGCCAGTAGTATCCCTTTGGGAACAGGCAGCCGGAAAGTCTTC	CASSIPLGTGSRKVF
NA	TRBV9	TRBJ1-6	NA	TGTGCCAGCAGCGTAGAGGTACAGGGCGGCTCACCCCTCCACTTT	CASSVEVQGGSPLHF
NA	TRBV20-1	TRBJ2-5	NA	TGCAGCCCTAACCGGGAGACCCAGTACTTC	CSPNRETQYF
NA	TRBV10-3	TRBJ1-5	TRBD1	TGTGCCATCAGGTCGGCGACAGGGGGCCTTCAGCCCCAGCATTTT	CAIRSATGGLQPQHF
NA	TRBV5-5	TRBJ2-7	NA	TGTGCCAGCAGCTTGGCGATAGCCTTCGAATTTTCCTACGAGCAGTACTTC	CASSLAIAFEFSYEQYF
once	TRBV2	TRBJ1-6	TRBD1	TGTGCCAGCAGTGGCAGACAGGGGGTCTATAATTCACCCCTCCACTTT	CASSGRQGVYNSPLHF
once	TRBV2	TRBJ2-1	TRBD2	TGTGCCAGCAGTACTAGCGTTTACAATGAGCAGTTCTTC	CASSTSVYNEQFF
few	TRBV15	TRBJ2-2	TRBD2	TGTGCCACCAGCAGAGGGGTGCGGGGGACCGGGGAGCTGTTTTTT	CATSRGVRGTGELFF
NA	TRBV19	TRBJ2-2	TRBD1	TGTGCCAGCAAACAGGGGGCCCACACCGGGGAGCTGTTTTTT	CASKQGAHTGELFF
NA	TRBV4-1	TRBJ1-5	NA	TGCGCCAGCAGTCGAAACCAGGGGATTAGCAATCAGCCCCAGCATTTT	CASSRNQGISNQPQHF
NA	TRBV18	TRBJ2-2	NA	TGTGCCAGCTCACCTCGTGGTCAGGGTACGAACACCGGGGAGCTGTTTTTT	CASSPRGQGTNTGELFF
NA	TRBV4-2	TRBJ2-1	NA	TGTGCCAGCAGCCAAGAGAGGAGCGTTGAGCAGTTCTTC	CASSQERSVEQFF
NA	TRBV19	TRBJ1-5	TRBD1	TGTGCCAGTAGTGCCCGACAGGGGGTTCACCAGCCCCAGCATTTT	CASSARQGVHQPQHF
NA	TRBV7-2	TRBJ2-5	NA	TGTGCCAGCAGCCCAGCTTCAGGGGGGAGGAGAGAGACCCAGTACTTC	CASSPASGGRRETQYF